In this sample, the clone carrying this T cell receptor beta chain turned up a few times. A single record per CDR3 protein comes from TCRdb applying MiXCR to the 5' RACE reads. The data show 750,000 to 950,000 distinct CDR3 sequences, over 9% seen once. The CDR3 totals 16 residues. V was cut by 3 bases and J by 0 bases, with 12 bases left in between. CDR1 is SEHNR and CDR2 is FQNEAQ in the germline V gene (reference sequence). These data originate in a study of identical twins. These data also featured in a second study, about yellow fever vaccine responses in identical twins.

The rearrangement uses TRBV7-9 and TRBJ2-1; the D call may be TRBD1 or TRBD2 (5 bases each). Input material: PBMCs. This TCR derives from a woman aged 18-29 years in good health. This CDR3 is CASSFYAGSSYNEQFF. DNA for the CDR3: TGTGCCAGCAGCTTCTATGCAGGGAGCTCCTACAATGAGCAGTTCTTC. Full variable domain (remainder filled in from reference TRBV7-9 and TRBJ2-1): DTGVSQNPRHKITKRGQNVTFRCDPISEHNRLYWYRQTLGQGPEFLTYFQNEAQLEKSRLLSDRFSAERPKGSFSTLEIQRTEQGDSAMYLCASSFYAGSSYNEQFFGPGTRLTVL.